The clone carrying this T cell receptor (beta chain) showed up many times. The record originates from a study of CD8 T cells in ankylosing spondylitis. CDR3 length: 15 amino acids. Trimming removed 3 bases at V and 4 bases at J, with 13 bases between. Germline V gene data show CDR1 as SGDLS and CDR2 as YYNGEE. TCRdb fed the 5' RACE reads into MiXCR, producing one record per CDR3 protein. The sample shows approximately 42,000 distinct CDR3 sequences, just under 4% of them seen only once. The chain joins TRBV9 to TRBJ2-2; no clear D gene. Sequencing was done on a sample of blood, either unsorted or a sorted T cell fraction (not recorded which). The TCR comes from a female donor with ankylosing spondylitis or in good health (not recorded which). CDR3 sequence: CASSALNAATGELFF. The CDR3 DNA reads TGTGCCAGCAGCGCCCTGAATGCGGCCACCGGGGAGCTGTTTTTT.